The 31 T cell receptor beta chains below were found in one sample sequenced in a study of naive and memory T cell subsets (dated by TCRdb to the late 2010s). The library relied on UMI-ligation and nested PCR. The data were produced on an Illumina MiSeq. The beta constant-region primer consisted of an equimolar mixture of two oligonucleotides that together covered TRBC1 and TRBC2. TCRdb ran its own pipeline on the public reads, namely fastp trimming at Q25 and MiXCR clone calling, and kept in-frame beta chains. Identical CDR3 proteins give one entry, which carries the most common genes and DNA. The table for this sample lists 140,000 to 150,000 distinct CDR3 sequences; approximately 15% of them were counted only once. Together, the top ten hold approximately 0.15% of the sample. The specimen sequenced was naive CD4+ T cells from blood. Per the publication, the cell subset or site label means: naive T cells, CD45RA high CD27+. These receptors were collected from a human donor in good health.

The CDR3 nucleotides read TGTGCCAGCAGCTTAAGTACGGGAGTGGGGGCCGAGCAGTACTTC. The encoded protein is CASSLSTGVGAEQYF. The chain is built from TRBV7-2 and TRBJ2-7, with D tentatively TRBD1 or TRBD2 (6 bases each). CDR3 size: 15 residues. The germline V and J ends were trimmed by 2 bases and 6 bases, with 17 bases remaining between them. CDR1 is SGHTA, CDR2 FQGNSA, per germline.

There are a few counts of this clonotype. One end of the junction is discordant with germline, which a read error may explain. J is TRBJ2-2 and V is TRBV24-1; D is uncertain. CDR3 length: 13 residues. Germline assignment: CDR1 KGHDR and CDR2 SFDVKD. The CDR3 spells CATCDKNTGELFF. The CDR3 DNA sequence: TGTGCCACCTGTGACAAGAACACCGGGGAGCTGTTTTTT.

The V and J genes are TRBV10-2 and TRBJ1-2; 10 bases match TRBD1. The germline CDR1 and CDR2 sequences are WSHSY and SAAADI. The CDR3 is made up of 16 amino acids. The V gene end was trimmed by 2 bases and the J gene end by 3 bases; junction bases not matched to a gene: 6. The CDR3 DNA follows: TGCGCCAGCAGTGAGCCAAGAGGGACAGGGGACTATGGCTACACCTTC. It translates to CASSEPRGTGDYGYTF.

The chain uses TRBV20-1 and TRBJ2-7; D call uncertain. CDR1 is DFQATT, CDR2 SNEGSKA, per germline (reference sequence). This CDR3 region has 15 residues. Trimming took off 5 bases at V and 1 base at J, with 18 bases between the two ends. CDR3: CSAHLDGSISYEQYF. In DNA form, the CDR3 reads TGCAGTGCTCACTTGGACGGATCGATATCCTACGAGCAGTACTTC.

The chain joins TRBV20-1 to TRBJ2-7; a weak D match, TRBD1 (5 bases). Germline-derived CDR1 and CDR2 are DFQATT and SNEGSKA (reference sequence). There are 12 residues in the CDR3. V was trimmed by 5 bases and J by 3 bases, leaving 11 bases between them. The CDR3 here is CSAWGGDYEQYF. The CDR3 bases are TGCAGTGCTTGGGGCGGAGACTACGAGCAGTACTTC.

J is TRBJ1-4 and V is TRBV10-3, with TRBD1 matching 8 bases. V lost 10 bases, J lost 3 bases, and 10 bases stayed unmatched. The CDR3 is 15 amino acids. Germline V gene sequence: CDR1 ENHRY, CDR2 SYGVKD. The CDR3 bases are TGTGCCACCGGACAGGGCCGGATTGCTAATGAAAAACTGTTTTTT. Protein: CATGQGRIANEKLFF.

For this clonotype: An end of the junction differs from the germline gene, which may be a read error. The CDR3 nucleotides read TGTGCCAGCGGTGTCAGGGATCCATACGTGCAGTACTTC. This sequence encodes CASGVRDPYVQYF. The V and J genes are TRBV6-6 and TRBJ2-7; the D gene is possibly TRBD1 (5 bases). Germline V gene data show CDR1 as MNHNY and CDR2 as SVGAGI (reference sequence). The CDR3 is 13 amino acids.

V is TRBV5-1 and J is TRBJ2-5; D is possibly TRBD2 (6 bases). V lost 8 bases and J lost 4, with 15 bases in between. This CDR3 spans 13 amino acids. Germline V lookup: CDR1 SGHRS, CDR2 YFSETQ. This CDR3 is CASGTGVGETQYF. The CDR3 coding sequence is TGCGCCAGTGGCACGGGAGTCGGAGAGACCCAGTACTTC.

The chain links TRBV19 to TRBJ2-5; possibly TRBD2 for D (6 bases). The CDR3 consists of 14 residues. V was shortened by 5 bases and J by 5 bases, with 15 bases between the two germline ends. The germline V gene encodes CDR1 LNHDA and CDR2 SQIVND (reference sequence). The CDR3 reads CASSPLANMETQYF. The CDR3 DNA reads as TGTGCCAGTAGTCCGCTAGCGAATATGGAGACCCAGTACTTC.

This clonotype was seen a few times. The chain joins TRBV4-1 to TRBJ2-1; 8 nucleotides line up with TRBD1. CDR3 length: 19 amino acids. Unmatched junction bases numbered 16, after V lost 5 bases and J lost 1 base. The germline gives CDR1 MGHRA, CDR2 YSYEKL. The DNA of the CDR3 is TGCGCCAGCAGCAAGACCGGGACAGGCAAAGCCTCGTCCTACAATGAGCAGTTCTTC. Protein sequence: CASSKTGTGKASSYNEQFF.

The rearrangement uses TRBV29-1 and TRBJ2-5; D is undetermined. The germline CDR1 and CDR2 sequences are SQVTM and ANQGSEA. The CDR3 loop spans 10 amino acids. V lost 5 bases and J lost 6, with 7 bases in between. The DNA for the CDR3 is TGCAGCGTTTCTAGGAAGACCCAGTACTTC. Its protein product is CSVSRKTQYF.

V and J are TRBV15 and TRBJ1-4; TRBD1 is a possible D gene (6 bases). This CDR3 contains 15 residues. Trimming took off 1 base at V and 8 bases at J, with 14 bases between the two ends. Germline lookup yields CDR1 LNHNV and CDR2 YYDKDF (reference sequence). CDR3 nucleotides: TGTGCCACCAGCAGAGCTCCAACAGGGCTGGAAAAACTGTTTTTT. The encoded protein is CATSRAPTGLEKLFF.

This clonotype was detected a few times. J is TRBJ2-1 and V is TRBV7-9, with D hard to call. CDR1 and CDR2 from the germline V gene are SEHNR and FQNEAQ (reference sequence). Deletions cut 2 bases from V and 1 base from J, with 9 bases between. CDR3 length: 15 residues. CDR3: CASSLITVSYNEQFF. The CDR3 DNA reads as TGTGCCAGCAGCTTAATTACGGTTTCCTACAATGAGCAGTTCTTC.

The gene calls are TRBV19 and TRBJ2-7; D is unclear. Germline loops: CDR1 LNHDA, CDR2 SQIVND (reference sequence). V lost 4 bases, J lost 3 bases, and 10 bases lay in between. This CDR3 comprises 13 residues. CDR3 sequence reads: CASSTHHHYEQYF. The CDR3, as DNA: TGTGCCAGTAGTACCCATCACCACTACGAGCAGTACTTC.

V usage is TRBV27 and J usage is TRBJ2-1; no reliable D call. The CDR3 runs 14 residues. Trimming removed 3 bases from V and 7 bases from J, with 13 bases in between. The germline V gene has CDR1 MNHEY and CDR2 SMNVEV (reference sequence). The CDR3 DNA reads TGTGCCAGCAGTTTCCATAACCTGGGGAATGAGCAGTTCTTC. This translates into CASSFHNLGNEQFF.

This chain links TRBV12-3 or TRBV12-4 with TRBJ1-2; D is ambiguous. V lost 5 bases to trimming and J lost 8 bases, with 18 bases between them. The CDR3 sequence is 14 residues long. In DNA form, the CDR3 reads TGTGCCAGCAGTCCTCCCGTCACCAGCTACGGCTACACCTTC. This sequence encodes CASSPPVTSYGYTF.

This chain joins TRBV2 and TRBJ1-1; D is unclear. Looked up from germline, CDR1 is SNHLY and CDR2 is FYNNEI. V dropped 1 base and J dropped 4 bases, with 7 bases sitting between them. The CDR3 totals 13 residues. CDR3 amino acids: CASSEGTSTEAFF. CDR3 sequence (DNA): TGTGCCAGCAGTGAAGGGACGAGCACTGAAGCTTTCTTT.

This chain uses TRBV20-1 with TRBJ1-5; D is uncertain. CDR1 DFQATT and CDR2 SNEGSKA come from the germline V gene (reference sequence). Trimming shortened V by 4 bases and J by 4 bases, and 11 bases separated the two germline ends. This CDR3 spans 13 amino acids. The chain's CDR3 is CSAKQGTNQPQHF. Written as DNA, the CDR3 is TGCAGTGCTAAACAAGGAACTAATCAGCCCCAGCATTTT.

This clonotype has a handful of counts. J is TRBJ1-5 and V is TRBV6-5, with 8 bases lining up with TRBD1. CDR3 size: 16 residues. Germline CDR1 is MNHEY and CDR2 is SVGAGI. V was clipped by 6 bases and J by 2 bases; unmatched bases: 9. This chain's CDR3 is CASSRRTGTGNQPQHF. The CDR3 coding sequence is TGTGCCAGCAGCCGTCGGACAGGGACGGGCAATCAGCCCCAGCATTTT.

The V gene is TRBV28, the J gene TRBJ1-1, with TRBD1 matching 7 bases. CDR3 length: 15 amino acids. Germline V lookup: CDR1 MDHEN, CDR2 SYDVKM. V trimming: 3 bases; J trimming: 3 bases; junction bases outside the gene matches: 7. DNA for the CDR3: TGTGCCAGCAGTTTGTACAAAACAGGGGACACTGAAGCTTTCTTT. It encodes CASSLYKTGDTEAFF.

This clonotype was found a few times. V is TRBV19 and J is TRBJ2-3; D assignment may be TRBD1 or TRBD2 (6 bases each). This CDR3 is 13 amino acids long. The V end was cut by 6 bases, the J end by 6 bases, with 13 bases between. Germline values: CDR1 LNHDA, CDR2 SQIVND (reference sequence). DNA of the CDR3: TGTGCCAGTAGGACAGGAGGGGAGGATACGCAGTATTTT. Translating gives CASRTGGEDTQYF.

This clonotype was detected only a few times. This chain's CDR3 is CASSPYLGLWQYF. The DNA for the CDR3 is TGTGCCAGCAGTCCATACCTAGGGTTGTGGCAGTACTTC. The genes are TRBV27 and TRBJ2-7, with D unresolved. This CDR3 is built from 13 residues. Trimming shortened V by 5 bases and J by 9 bases, and 17 bases separated the two germline ends. Germline CDR1 reads MNHEY; CDR2 reads SMNVEV (reference sequence).

This clonotype appeared a few times. This chain connects TRBV25-1 to TRBJ1-5; 8 bases are shared with TRBD1. The V and J ends lost 4 bases and 7 bases, in that order; junction bases with no gene match: 12. The CDR3 loop spans 16 amino acids. Looked up from germline, CDR1 is MGHDK and CDR2 is SYGVNS. CDR3 nucleotides: TGTGCCAGCAGTGCAACCGGGACAGGAGGAGGACAGCCCCAGCATTTT. Translated, it gives CASSATGTGGGQPQHF.

This clonotype was counted only a few times. The chain uses TRBV9 and TRBJ1-1; tentative D call: TRBD1 (5 bases). CDR1 and CDR2 (germline): SGDLS, YYNGEE. Trimming removed 0 bases at V and 4 bases at J, with 10 bases between. This CDR3 is built from 14 residues. In nucleotides, the CDR3 is TGTGCCAGCAGCGTAGACGGGGGGTTCACTGAAGCTTTCTTT. The encoded protein is CASSVDGGFTEAFF.

The chain uses TRBV5-1 and TRBJ2-1; TRBD2 matches at 13 bases. Germline lookup yields CDR1 SGHRS and CDR2 YFSETQ. The CDR3 contains 15 residues. With 0 bases clipped from V and 10 bases from J, the junction kept 4 bases outside the gene matches. The CDR3 DNA is TGCGCCAGCAGCTTGGGGACTAGCGGGAGATCAGAGCAGTTCTTC. It is translated as CASSLGTSGRSEQFF.

This clonotype was seen more than once but under ten times. The chain is built from TRBV20-1 and TRBJ2-7, with 8 bases that match TRBD2. After removal of 3 bases from V and 6 bases from J, the junction contained 10 bases not matched to a gene. This CDR3 contains 14 residues. Per germline, CDR1 DFQATT and CDR2 SNEGSKA (reference sequence). CDR3 region: CSASQLADFREQYF. CDR3 nucleotides: TGCAGTGCTAGCCAACTAGCGGATTTCCGCGAGCAGTACTTC.

This clonotype turned up a few times. This chain links TRBV6-6 with TRBJ2-1, with TRBD2 matching 9 bases. V lost 2 bases and J lost 8; bases outside the gene matches: 7. This CDR3 is built from 15 residues. From germline, CDR1 is MNHNY and CDR2 SVGAGI (reference sequence). The CDR3: CASSYTDAGGDEQFF. CDR3 bases: TGTGCCAGCAGTTACACCGACGCGGGGGGGGATGAGCAGTTCTTC.

The genes are TRBV28 and TRBJ2-7, with 9 bases lining up with TRBD1. The CDR3 is 15 residues long. Germline CDR1 is MDHEN and CDR2 is SYDVKM. The ends lost 5 bases at V and 3 bases at J; junction bases unmatched: 8. The CDR3 DNA is TGTGCCAGCAGTCCTTACAGGGGGCAGGTCTACGAGCAGTACTTC. Protein sequence: CASSPYRGQVYEQYF.

This clonotype was recorded at least ten times. The chain carries TRBV7-7 and TRBJ2-1; the D gene is possibly TRBD1 (5 bases). With 1 base removed from V and 4 bases from J, the gap between germline ends came to 14 bases. The CDR3 is 16 amino acids. The germline V gene encodes CDR1 SSHAT and CDR2 FNYEAQ (reference sequence). The CDR3 DNA reads as TGTGCCAGCAGCTTAGGGCTTAGCAGGGATTACAATGAGCAGTTCTTC. Amino acids: CASSLGLSRDYNEQFF. The whole variable domain, remainder taken from reference TRBV7-7 and TRBJ2-1, is GAGVSQSPRYKVTKRGQDVTLRCDPISSHATLYWYQQALGQGPEFLTYFNYEAQPDKSGLPSDRFSAERPEGSISTLTIQRTEQRDSAMYRCASSLGLSRDYNEQFFGPGTRLTVL.

This clonotype appeared a few times. The chain has TRBV12-3 or TRBV12-4 and TRBJ1-5; no reliable D call. V lost 0 bases to trimming and J lost 1 base, with 10 bases between them. This CDR3 spans 16 amino acids. The CDR3 is CASSLARTGSNQPQHF. CDR3 DNA sequence: TGTGCCAGCAGTTTAGCGAGGACGGGGAGCAATCAGCCCCAGCATTTT.

V is TRBV30 and J is TRBJ2-6, with D uncertain. V lost 1 base and J lost 2, with 3 bases in between. Germline CDR1 reads GTSNPN; CDR2 reads SVGIG (reference sequence). This CDR3 comprises 13 residues. CDR3 region: CAWSEAGANVLTF. CDR3 nucleotide sequence: TGTGCCTGGAGTGAAGCTGGGGCCAACGTCCTGACTTTC.